Below, 14 T cell receptor beta chains from the same sample are listed, as sequenced in a study of blood T cell repertoires in COVID-19. TCRdb's table, derived via immunoSEQ multiplex PCR, lists solely in-frame clones and lacks some. The table lists 190,000 or so clones, roughly 86% of them singletons, with 2.5% to 3.5% in the top ten. Material for sequencing was peripheral blood. The receptors derive from a young woman with active or convalescent COVID-19.

This chain links TRBV5-8 with TRBJ2-7; TRBD2 agrees at 7 bases. The CDR3 runs to 15 residues. The junction had 9 bases not matched to a gene; V was cut back by 6 bases and J by 0 bases. Germline V gene data show CDR1 as SGHTS and CDR2 as YDEGEE. The CDR3 coding sequence is TGTGCCAGCAACTCACTAGCGCTTAGCTCCTACGAGCAGTACTTC. This translates into CASNSLALSSYEQYF.

This chain links TRBV28 with TRBJ1-2; possible D gene TRBD1, 6 bases. Trimming stripped 3 bases from V and 7 bases from J, with 15 bases between. The CDR3 contains 14 residues. Germline-derived CDR1 and CDR2 are MDHEN and SYDVKM. CDR3 residues: CASSFGHRDGGYTF. CDR3 coding DNA: TGTGCCAGCAGTTTTGGACACAGGGATGGTGGCTACACCTTC.

The chain uses TRBV3-1 (or the pseudogene TRBV3-2) and TRBJ2-2; 8 bases are shared with TRBD2. Germline CDR1 and CDR2: LGHDT and YNNKEL (reference sequence). J was trimmed by 4 bases and V by 4 bases; bases with no gene match: 14. The CDR3 runs 18 residues. CDR3 residues: CASSRGLAGSGITGELFF. The CDR3 region has the DNA TGTGCCAGCAGCCGCGGACTAGCCGGGTCGGGGATCACCGGGGAGCTGTTTTTT.

The chain combines TRBV28 with TRBJ2-7, with D unresolved. Germline V gives CDR1 MDHEN, CDR2 SYDVKM. V gave up 6 bases and J gave up 2 bases, with 5 bases separating them. The CDR3 sequence is 11 residues long. The CDR3 DNA reads as TGTGCCAGCAGGAGAGCCTACGAGCAGTACTTC. Its translation: CASRRAYEQYF.

The CDR3 here is CASSDGGSNQPQHF. The DNA of the CDR3 is TGTGCCAGCAGTGACGGGGGGAGCAATCAGCCCCAGCATTTT. This chain links TRBV6-4 with TRBJ1-5; D is possibly TRBD1 (5 bases). The CDR3 spans 14 residues. Trimming pared 2 bases from V and 1 base from J, leaving 6 bases between. The germline V gene encodes CDR1 MRHNA and CDR2 SNTAGT.

The chain couples TRBV19 to TRBJ1-4; a weak D match, TRBD1 (6 bases). The germline gives CDR1 LNHDA, CDR2 SQIVND (reference sequence). With 5 bases removed from V and 5 bases from J, the gap between germline ends came to 15 bases. CDR3 length: 15 residues. DNA of the CDR3: TGTGCCAGTAGTGTGCCTCTGACAGGAAATGAAAAACTGTTTTTT. Translation gives CASSVPLTGNEKLFF.

The rearrangement joins TRBV5-1 to TRBJ2-7; 9 nucleotides agree with TRBD2. This CDR3 comprises 18 residues. Germline CDR1 SGHRS, CDR2 YFSETQ. After removal of 2 bases from V and 3 bases from J, the junction contained 15 bases not matched to a gene. For the CDR3, the DNA is TGCGCCAGCAGCTTTTCCGCGGGAGGGGGAGTCACGAACTACGAGCAGTACTTC. Encoded protein: CASSFSAGGGVTNYEQYF.

The rearrangement joins TRBV6-5 to TRBJ1-5, with D tentatively TRBD1 (5 bases). The CDR3 runs to 14 residues. Trimming stripped 6 bases from V and 4 bases from J, with 13 bases between. In germline, CDR1 is MNHEY, CDR2 SVGAGI. This chain's CDR3 is CASRMTAGNQPQHF. CDR3 coding DNA: TGTGCCAGCAGGATGACAGCTGGTAATCAGCCCCAGCATTTT.

In DNA form, the CDR3 reads TGTGCCAGCAGCGTAGCGGGGAGGAACACCGGGGAGCTGTTTTTT. It codes for CASSVAGRNTGELFF. This chain joins TRBV9 and TRBJ2-2, with D possibly TRBD2 on 5 matching bases. There are 15 residues in the CDR3. In germline, CDR1 is SGDLS, CDR2 YYNGEE. Trimming stripped 0 bases from V and 1 base from J, with 7 bases between. Drawing the rest from reference TRBV9 and TRBJ2-2, the complete variable domain is DSGVTQTPKHLITATGQRVTLRCSPRSGDLSVYWYQQSLDQGLQFLIQYYNGEERAKGNILERFSAQQFPDLHSELNLSSLELGDSALYFCASSVAGRNTGELFFGEGSRLTVL.

The rearrangement joins TRBV29-1 to TRBJ1-6; D ambiguous. Germline loops: CDR1 SQVTM, CDR2 ANQGSEA. This CDR3 is built from 14 residues. The germline V and J ends were trimmed by 2 bases and 10 bases, with 15 bases remaining between them. The CDR3 protein is CSVELPGSGSPLHF. CDR3 DNA sequence: TGCAGCGTTGAACTGCCGGGGTCGGGGTCACCCCTCCACTTT.

The rearrangement uses TRBV18 and TRBJ1-1, with TRBD1 as a possible D gene (6 bases). The CDR3 spans 14 residues. The V gene's germline CDR1 is KGHSH and CDR2 LQKENI. V lost 2 bases and J lost 2, with 9 bases in between. The CDR3 sequence is CASSPGTFNTEAFF. In DNA form, the CDR3 reads TGTGCCAGCTCACCAGGGACATTTAACACTGAAGCTTTCTTT.

This clone appeared once. V usage is TRBV15 and J usage is TRBJ2-2; 9 nucleotides match TRBD1. From germline, CDR1 is LNHNV and CDR2 YYDKDF (reference sequence). The CDR3 is made up of 15 amino acids. V dropped 5 bases and J dropped 6; count of bases not matched to a gene: 7. CDR3 sequence (DNA): TGTGCCACCAGCGTGAGGGACAGGGTGGCCGGGGAGCTGTTTTTT. Protein: CATSVRDRVAGELFF.

DNA of the CDR3: TGTGCCAGCAGGAAAGGACAGGGGGGCTACGAGCAGTACTTC. This gives the protein CASRKGQGGYEQYF. The chain joins TRBV2 to TRBJ2-7, with TRBD1 matching over 10 bases. The CDR3 totals 14 residues. The V gene end was trimmed by 6 bases and the J gene end by 3 bases; junction bases not matched to a gene: 5. The germline gives CDR1 SNHLY, CDR2 FYNNEI.

The chain employs TRBV7-2 and TRBJ2-1; 8 positions match TRBD2. The trim removed 1 base at V and 2 bases at J, leaving 1 base unmatched. This CDR3 is built from 15 residues. Germline CDR1 reads SGHTA; CDR2 reads FQGNSA. The DNA for the CDR3 is TGTGCCAGCAGCTTAGAAGCGGGGGCCTACAATGAGCAGTTCTTC. It yields the protein CASSLEAGAYNEQFF. The whole variable domain, filled in from reference TRBV7-2 and TRBJ2-1, reads GAGVSQSPSNKVTEKGKDVELRCDPISGHTALYWYRQSLGQGLEFLIYFQGNSAPDKSGLPSDRFSAERTGGSVSTLTIQRTQQEDSAVYLCASSLEAGAYNEQFFGPGTRLTVL.